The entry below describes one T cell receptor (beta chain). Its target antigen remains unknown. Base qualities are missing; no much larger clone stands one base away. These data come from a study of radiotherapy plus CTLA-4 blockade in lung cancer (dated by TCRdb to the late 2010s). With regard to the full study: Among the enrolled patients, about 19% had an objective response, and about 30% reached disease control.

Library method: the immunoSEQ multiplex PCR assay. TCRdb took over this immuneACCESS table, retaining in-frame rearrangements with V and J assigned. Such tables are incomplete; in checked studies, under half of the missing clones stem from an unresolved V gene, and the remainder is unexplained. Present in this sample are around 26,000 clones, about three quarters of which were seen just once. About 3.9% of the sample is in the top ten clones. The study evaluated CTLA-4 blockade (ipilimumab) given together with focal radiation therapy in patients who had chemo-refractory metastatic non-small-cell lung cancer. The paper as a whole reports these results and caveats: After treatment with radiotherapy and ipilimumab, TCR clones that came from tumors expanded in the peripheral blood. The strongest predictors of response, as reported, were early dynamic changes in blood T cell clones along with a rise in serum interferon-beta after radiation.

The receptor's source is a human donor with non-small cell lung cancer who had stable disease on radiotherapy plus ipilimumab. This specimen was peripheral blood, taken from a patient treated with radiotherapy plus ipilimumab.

In nucleotides, the sequence is TGTGCCAGCAACCAGGGGTCTTCCTATGGCTACACCTTC. Translation gives CASNQGSSYGYTF. The chain couples TRBV6-6 to TRBJ1-2; TRBD1 is a weak D gene call, 6 bases matching. The CDR3 numbers 13 residues from cysteine through phenylalanine. The sequence is cut down to CDR3 DNA, 39 bases in frame from base 1. Based on the germline V gene (reference sequence), the CDR1 and CDR2 sequences are MNHNY and SVGAGI. V is clipped by 7 bases and J by 4 bases, and the sequence between their germline boundaries is 13 bases long.